This T cell receptor beta chain was retrieved from a study of blood T cell repertoires in COVID-19. TCRdb's table, derived via immunoSEQ multiplex PCR, lists solely in-frame clones and lacks some. The repertoire includes about 310,000 clones, around nine tenths of them detected once, and 1% sits in the top ten. The V gene end was trimmed by 5 bases and the J gene end by 3 bases; junction bases not matched to a gene: 17. The CDR3 runs to 18 residues. The V gene's germline CDR1 is MNHNY and CDR2 SVGAGI (reference sequence). This sequence joins TRBV6-6 and TRBJ1-2, with 8 bases identical to TRBD1. The TCR originated in a man aged 45-65 years with active or convalescent COVID-19. The sequenced sample was peripheral blood. The CDR3 region is CASSPDREGITRHYGYTF. The DNA of the CDR3 is TGTGCCAGCAGTCCGGACAGGGAGGGGATCACCCGACACTATGGCTACACCTTC.